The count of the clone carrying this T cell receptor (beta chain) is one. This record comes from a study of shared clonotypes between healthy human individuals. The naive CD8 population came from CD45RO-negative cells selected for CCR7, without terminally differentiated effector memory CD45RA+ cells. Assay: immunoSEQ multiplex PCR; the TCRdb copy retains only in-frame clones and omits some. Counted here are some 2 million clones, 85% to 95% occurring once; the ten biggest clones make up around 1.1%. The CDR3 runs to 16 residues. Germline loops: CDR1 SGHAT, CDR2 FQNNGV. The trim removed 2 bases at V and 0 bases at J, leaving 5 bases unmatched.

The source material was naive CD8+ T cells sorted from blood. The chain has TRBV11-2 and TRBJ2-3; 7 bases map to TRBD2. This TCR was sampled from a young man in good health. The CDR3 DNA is TGTGCCAGCAGCTTATTAGCGGGCCATAGCACAGATACGCAGTATTTT. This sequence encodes CASSLLAGHSTDTQYF.